Listed here is a single T cell receptor beta chain. Antigen unknown. The same CDR3 is also encoded by other DNA sequences in this sample. This sample was included in a study of cytomegalovirus exposure and HLA in healthy donors. CDR1 is SGHTA, CDR2 FQGNSA, per germline. Trimming removed 1 base from V and 6 bases from J; junction bases left unmatched: 6. This CDR3 comprises 14 residues. Findings of the study overall: Differences between HLA loci emerged in a later analysis of TCR association rates, with DRB1 most and HLA-C fewest.

PCR amplification relied on 60 Vbeta primers (plus 13 Jbeta primers). Sequenced by immunoSEQ multiplex PCR; TCRdb stores in-frame clones only, minus some. The table has under 300,000 clones, around 81% seen once. This sequence was found in a woman aged 60-75 years in good health and CMV-seropositive. Sequenced input: PBMCs. V is TRBV7-2 and J is TRBJ2-7, with 7 bases aligning to TRBD1. The CDR3 region is CASSLGLAGGEQYF. The CDR3 DNA follows: TGTGCCAGCAGCTTAGGTCTGGCAGGGGGCGAGCAGTACTTC.